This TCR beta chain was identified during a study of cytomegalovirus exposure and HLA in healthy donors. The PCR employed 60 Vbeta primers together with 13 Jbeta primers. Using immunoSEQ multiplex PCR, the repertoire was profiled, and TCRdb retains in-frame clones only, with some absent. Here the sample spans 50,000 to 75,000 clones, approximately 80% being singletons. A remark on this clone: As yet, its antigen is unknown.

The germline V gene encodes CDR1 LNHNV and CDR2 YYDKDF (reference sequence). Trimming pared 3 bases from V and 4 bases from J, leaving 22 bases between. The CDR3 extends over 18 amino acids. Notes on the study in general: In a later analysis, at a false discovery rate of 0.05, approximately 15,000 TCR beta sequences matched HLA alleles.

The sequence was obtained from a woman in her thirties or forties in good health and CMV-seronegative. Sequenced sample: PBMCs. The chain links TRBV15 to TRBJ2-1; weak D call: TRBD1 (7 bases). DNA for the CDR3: TGTGCCACCAGCAGTGGGAGTTATGCGGGACAGCCTTACAATGAGCAGTTCTTC. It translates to CATSSGSYAGQPYNEQFF.